This TCR beta chain was recovered during a study of Graves' ophthalmopathy and Graves' hyperthyroidism. Findings of the study overall: The model predicted ophthalmopathy progression with about 71% sensitivity and under 75% specificity.

Aged 18 to 65, hyperthyroidism patients had been newly diagnosed, with under 2 months' duration. To note about this clonotype: Its antigen is as yet unknown.

This CDR3 is built from 14 residues. V lost 9 bases, J lost 4 bases, and 18 bases lay in between. Germline CDR1 is MNHEY and CDR2 is SVGAGI. From RNA, the CDR3 regions of TCR beta chains were amplified and sequenced. A first-round RT-PCR used HTBI primers, followed by a second-round multiplex PCR. TCRdb independently ran MiXCR on the multiplex PCR reads; one entry per CDR3 protein. The table shows 900,000 to 1,200,000 distinct CDR3 sequences, with 36% occurring only once. Sequenced: peripheral blood or thyroid tissue (not recorded which). The sequence was obtained from an adult man with Graves' hyperthyroidism. The chain has TRBV6-5 and TRBJ1-2; D is possibly TRBD1 (5 bases). The CDR3 DNA is TGTGCCAGTAGCGCCTCGGGGACGCGCTATGGCTACACCTTC. Amino acid sequence: CASSASGTRYGYTF.